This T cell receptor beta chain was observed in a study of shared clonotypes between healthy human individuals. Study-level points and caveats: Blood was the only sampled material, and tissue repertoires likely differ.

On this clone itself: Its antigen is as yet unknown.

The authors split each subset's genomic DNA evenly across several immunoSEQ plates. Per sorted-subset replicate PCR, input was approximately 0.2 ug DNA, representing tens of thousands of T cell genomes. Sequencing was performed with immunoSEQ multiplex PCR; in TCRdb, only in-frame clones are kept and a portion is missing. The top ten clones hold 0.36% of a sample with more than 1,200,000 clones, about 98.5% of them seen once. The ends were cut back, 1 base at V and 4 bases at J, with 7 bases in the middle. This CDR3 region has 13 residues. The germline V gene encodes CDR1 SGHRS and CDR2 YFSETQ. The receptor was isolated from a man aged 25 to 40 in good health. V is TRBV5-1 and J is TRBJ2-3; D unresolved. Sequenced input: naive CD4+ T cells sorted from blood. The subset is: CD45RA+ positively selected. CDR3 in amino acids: CASSLMPADTQYF. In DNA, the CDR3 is TGCGCCAGCAGCTTGATGCCGGCAGATACGCAGTATTTT.